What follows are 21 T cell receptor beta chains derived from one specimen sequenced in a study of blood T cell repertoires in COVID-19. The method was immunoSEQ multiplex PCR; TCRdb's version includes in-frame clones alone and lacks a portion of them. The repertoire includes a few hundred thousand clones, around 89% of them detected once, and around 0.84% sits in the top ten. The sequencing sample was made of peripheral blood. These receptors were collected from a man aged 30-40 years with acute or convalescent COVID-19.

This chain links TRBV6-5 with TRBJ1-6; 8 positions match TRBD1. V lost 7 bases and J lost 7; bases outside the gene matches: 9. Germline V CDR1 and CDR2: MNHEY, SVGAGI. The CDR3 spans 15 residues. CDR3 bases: TGTGCCAGCACCCTAGGTGGGACAGGAAATTCACCCCTCCACTTT. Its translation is CASTLGGTGNSPLHF.

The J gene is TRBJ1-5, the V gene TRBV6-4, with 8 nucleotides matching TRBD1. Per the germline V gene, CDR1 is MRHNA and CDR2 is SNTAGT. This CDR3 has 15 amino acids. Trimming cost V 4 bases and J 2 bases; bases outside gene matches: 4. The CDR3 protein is CASSAQGGRNQPQHF. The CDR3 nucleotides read TGTGCCAGCAGTGCACAGGGGGGGCGCAATCAGCCCCAGCATTTT.

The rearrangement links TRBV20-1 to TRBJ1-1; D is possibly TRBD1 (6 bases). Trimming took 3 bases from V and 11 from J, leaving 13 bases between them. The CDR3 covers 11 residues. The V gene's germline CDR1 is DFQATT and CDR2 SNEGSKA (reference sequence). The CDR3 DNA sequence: TGCAGTGCTAGTTGGGAGGGGGGGGCTTTCTTT. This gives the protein CSASWEGGAFF.

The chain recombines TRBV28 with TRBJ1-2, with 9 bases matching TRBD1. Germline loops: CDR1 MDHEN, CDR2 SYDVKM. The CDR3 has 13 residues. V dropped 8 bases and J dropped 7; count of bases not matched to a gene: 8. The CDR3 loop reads CASLRQGGSGYTF. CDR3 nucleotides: TGTGCCAGCCTCAGACAGGGGGGTAGTGGCTACACCTTC.

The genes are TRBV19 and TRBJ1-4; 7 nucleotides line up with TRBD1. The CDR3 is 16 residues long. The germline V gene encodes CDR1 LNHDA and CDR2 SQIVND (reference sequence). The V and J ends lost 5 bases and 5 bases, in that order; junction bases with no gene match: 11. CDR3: CASSPLPGQPNEKLFF. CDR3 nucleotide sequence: TGTGCCAGTAGTCCGCTCCCGGGACAGCCAAATGAAAAACTGTTTTTT.

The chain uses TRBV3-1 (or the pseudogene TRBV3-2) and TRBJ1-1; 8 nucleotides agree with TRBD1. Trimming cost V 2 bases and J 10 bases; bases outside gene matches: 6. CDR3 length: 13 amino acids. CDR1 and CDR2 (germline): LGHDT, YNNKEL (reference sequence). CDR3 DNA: TGTGCCAGCAGCCAAACCAAGGGGACAGGAGCTTTCTTT. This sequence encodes CASSQTKGTGAFF.

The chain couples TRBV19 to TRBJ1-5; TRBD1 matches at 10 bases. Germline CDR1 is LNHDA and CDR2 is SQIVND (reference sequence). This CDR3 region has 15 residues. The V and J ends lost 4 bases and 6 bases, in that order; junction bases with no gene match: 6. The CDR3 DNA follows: TGTGCCAGTAGTAGAAAGACAGGGGGCGGTCAGCCCCAGCATTTT. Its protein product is CASSRKTGGGQPQHF.

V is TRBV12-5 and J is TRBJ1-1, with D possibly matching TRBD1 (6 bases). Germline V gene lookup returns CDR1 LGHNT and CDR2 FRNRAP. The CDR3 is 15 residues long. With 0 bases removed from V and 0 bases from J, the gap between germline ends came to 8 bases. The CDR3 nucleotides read TGTGCTAGTGGTTTGGTAAACAGGGTGAACACTGAAGCTTTCTTT. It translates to CASGLVNRVNTEAFF. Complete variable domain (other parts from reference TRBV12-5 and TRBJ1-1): DARVTQTPRHKVTEMGQEVTMRCQPILGHNTVFWYRQTMMQGLELLAYFRNRAPLDDSGMPKDRFSAEMPDATLATLKIQPSEPRDSAVYFCASGLVNRVNTEAFFGQGTRLTVV.

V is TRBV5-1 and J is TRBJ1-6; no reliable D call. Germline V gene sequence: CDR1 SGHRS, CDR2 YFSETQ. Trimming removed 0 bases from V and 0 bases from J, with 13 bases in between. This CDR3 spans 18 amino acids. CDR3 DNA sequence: TGCGCCAGCAGCTTGGACAGCTTAAGCTCCTCCTATAATTCACCCCTCCACTTT. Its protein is CASSLDSLSSSYNSPLHF.

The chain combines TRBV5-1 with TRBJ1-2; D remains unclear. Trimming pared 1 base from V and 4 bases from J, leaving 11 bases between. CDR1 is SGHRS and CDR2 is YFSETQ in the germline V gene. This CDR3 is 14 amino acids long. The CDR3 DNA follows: TGCGCCAGCAGCTTGAGGGCGGGGAGCTATGGCTACACCTTC. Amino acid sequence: CASSLRAGSYGYTF.

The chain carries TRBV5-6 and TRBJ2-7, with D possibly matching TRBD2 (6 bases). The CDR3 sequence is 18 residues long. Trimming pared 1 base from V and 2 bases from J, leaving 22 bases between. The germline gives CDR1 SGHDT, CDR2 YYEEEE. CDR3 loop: CASSLYSGVAVQAYEQYF. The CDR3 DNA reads TGTGCCAGCAGCTTGTATTCGGGAGTGGCAGTACAAGCCTACGAGCAGTACTTC.

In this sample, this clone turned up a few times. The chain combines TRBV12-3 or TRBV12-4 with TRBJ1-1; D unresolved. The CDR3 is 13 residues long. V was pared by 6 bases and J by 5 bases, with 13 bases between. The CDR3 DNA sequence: TGTGCCAGCAGCACAGACGAGAGAACTGAAGCTTTCTTT. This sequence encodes CASSTDERTEAFF.

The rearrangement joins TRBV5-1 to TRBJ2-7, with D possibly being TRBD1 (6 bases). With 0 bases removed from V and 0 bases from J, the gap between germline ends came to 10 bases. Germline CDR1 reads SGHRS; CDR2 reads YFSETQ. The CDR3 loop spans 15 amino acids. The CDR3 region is CASSLGPGVSYEQYF. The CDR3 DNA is TGCGCCAGCAGCTTGGGCCCAGGGGTCTCCTACGAGCAGTACTTC. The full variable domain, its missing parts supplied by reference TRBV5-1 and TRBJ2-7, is KAGVTQTPRYLIKTRGQQVTLSCSPISGHRSVSWYQQTPGQGLQFLFEYFSETQRNKGNFPGRFSGRQFSNSRSEMNVSTLELGDSALYLCASSLGPGVSYEQYFGPGTRLTVT.

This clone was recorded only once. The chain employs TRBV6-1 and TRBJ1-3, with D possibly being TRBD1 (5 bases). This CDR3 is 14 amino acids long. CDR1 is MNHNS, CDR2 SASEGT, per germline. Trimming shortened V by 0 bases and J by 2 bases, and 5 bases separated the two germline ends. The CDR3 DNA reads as TGTGCCAGCAGTGAAGCAGGGGCTGGAAACACCATATATTTT. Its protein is CASSEAGAGNTIYF.

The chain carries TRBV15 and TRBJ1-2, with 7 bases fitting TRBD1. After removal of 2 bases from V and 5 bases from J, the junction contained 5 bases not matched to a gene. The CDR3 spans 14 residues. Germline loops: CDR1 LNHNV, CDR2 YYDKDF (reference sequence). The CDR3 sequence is CATSRQTGVYGYTF. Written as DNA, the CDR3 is TGTGCCACCAGCAGACAAACAGGGGTGTATGGCTACACCTTC.

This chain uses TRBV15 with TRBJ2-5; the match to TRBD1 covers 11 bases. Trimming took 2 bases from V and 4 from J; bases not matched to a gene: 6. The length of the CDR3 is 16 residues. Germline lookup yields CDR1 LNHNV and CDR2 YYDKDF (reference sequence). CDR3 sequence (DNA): TGTGCCACCAGCAGATATGGACAGGGGGCGATAGAGACCCAGTACTTC. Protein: CATSRYGQGAIETQYF.

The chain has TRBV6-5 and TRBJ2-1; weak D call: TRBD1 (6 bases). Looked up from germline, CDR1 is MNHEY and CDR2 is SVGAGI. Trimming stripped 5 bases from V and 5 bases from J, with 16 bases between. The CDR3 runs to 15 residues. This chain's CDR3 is CASSRTGNGHNEQFF. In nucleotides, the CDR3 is TGTGCCAGCAGTCGAACAGGGAATGGGCACAATGAGCAGTTCTTC.

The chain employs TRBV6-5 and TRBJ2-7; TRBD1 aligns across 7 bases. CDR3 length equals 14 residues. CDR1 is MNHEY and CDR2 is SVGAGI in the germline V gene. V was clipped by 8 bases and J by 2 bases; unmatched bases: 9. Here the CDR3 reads CASWSGQGAYEQYF. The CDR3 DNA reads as TGTGCCAGCTGGAGTGGGCAGGGGGCCTACGAGCAGTACTTC.

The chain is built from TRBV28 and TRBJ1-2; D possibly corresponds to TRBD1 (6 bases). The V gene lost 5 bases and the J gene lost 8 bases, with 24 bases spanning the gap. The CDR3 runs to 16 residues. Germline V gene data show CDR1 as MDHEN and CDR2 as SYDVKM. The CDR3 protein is CASSPRGGGTGKGYTF. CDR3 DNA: TGTGCCAGCAGTCCTAGAGGTGGGGGCACAGGGAAGGGCTACACCTTC.

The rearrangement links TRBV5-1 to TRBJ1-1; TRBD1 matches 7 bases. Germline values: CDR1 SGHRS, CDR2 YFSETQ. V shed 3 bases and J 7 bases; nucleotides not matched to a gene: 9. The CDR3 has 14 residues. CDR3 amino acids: CASSSRDSSGEAFF. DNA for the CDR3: TGCGCCAGCAGCTCCCGGGACAGTTCGGGTGAAGCTTTCTTT.

As DNA, the CDR3 is TGTGCCAGCAGTTTGTACGGACAGACCTACGAGCAGTACTTC. It specifies CASSLYGQTYEQYF. The chain couples TRBV28 to TRBJ2-7; a possible D gene is TRBD1 (6 bases). This CDR3 is built from 14 residues. The germline gives CDR1 MDHEN, CDR2 SYDVKM. V gave up 3 bases and J gave up 2 bases, with 11 bases separating them.